This paragraph reports one TCR beta chain. Followed over time, Seattle patients had been enrolled while infection was active. This entry belongs to a study of blood T cell repertoires in COVID-19. Study-wide background: Samples taken during acute and convalescent COVID-19 were collected in the United States, Italy and Spain.

The germline CDR1 and CDR2 sequences are ENHRY and SYGVKD. There are 15 residues in the CDR3. After removal of 0 bases from V and 7 bases from J, the junction contained 5 bases not matched to a gene. In the authors' methods: Quantification of nucleated cells was approximated via reference gene primer amplification. Clones were sequenced by immunoSEQ multiplex PCR, and TCRdb holds only the in-frame ones, with some missing. V, J and clone size were drawn from that table, and D and trimming were deduced from the DNA. The table lists 150,000 to 200,000 clones, less than 90% of them singletons. The specimen sequenced was peripheral blood. This clonotype was sampled from a woman in her seventies with COVID-19, enrolled during active disease. The chain couples TRBV10-3 to TRBJ1-5, with TRBD1 matching 8 bases. The CDR3 coding sequence is TGTGCCATCAGTGAGTCTGGACAGGGCCGGCAGCCCCAGCATTTT. This translates into CAISESGQGRQPQHF.